This entry lists 23 T cell receptor beta chains sequenced from one sample in a study of cytomegalovirus exposure and HLA in healthy donors. PCR used 60 Vbeta primers and 13 Jbeta primers. Assay: immunoSEQ multiplex PCR; the TCRdb copy retains only in-frame clones and omits some. The table records roughly 43,000 clones, around 64% of them present only once. Input material: PBMCs. These receptors were obtained from a human donor in good health.

The genes are TRBV29-1 and TRBJ2-7; D unresolved. Between the trimmed V and J ends, which lost 7 bases and 0 bases, there was a span of 7 bases. Germline V CDR1 and CDR2: SQVTM, ANQGSEA. The CDR3 runs to 11 residues. The CDR3 spells CSGRSSYEQYF. CDR3 sequence (DNA): TGCAGCGGACGGAGCTCCTACGAGCAGTACTTC.

The chain couples TRBV4-2 to TRBJ1-3; perhaps TRBD1 as D (5 bases). This CDR3 contains 17 residues. V was shortened by 0 bases and J by 0 bases, with 12 bases between the two germline ends. Germline V CDR1 and CDR2: LGHNA, YNFKEQ. The CDR3 DNA reads as TGTGCCAGCAGCCAAGATCGCGGGGCTTACTCTGGAAACACCATATATTTT. It is translated as CASSQDRGAYSGNTIYF.

V gene TRBV6-4 combines with J gene TRBJ2-3, with no clear D. Germline loops: CDR1 MRHNA, CDR2 SNTAGT. This CDR3 spans 14 amino acids. The V and J ends lost 3 bases and 0 bases respectively, with 7 bases between them. CDR3 loop: CASSETGSTDTQYF. Written as DNA, the CDR3 is TGTGCCAGCAGTGAGACTGGGAGCACAGATACGCAGTATTTT.

This clone was recorded a few times. The V gene is TRBV5-6, the J gene TRBJ1-2; tentatively, D is TRBD1 (5 bases). CDR1 and CDR2 from the germline V gene are SGHDT and YYEEEE. V shed 0 bases and J shed 1 base, with 7 bases lying between them. The CDR3 runs to 14 residues. CDR3 sequence reads: CASSLGRGNYGYTF. The CDR3 nucleotides read TGTGCCAGCAGCTTGGGGAGGGGTAACTATGGCTACACCTTC.

The J gene is TRBJ2-2, the V gene TRBV4-2; no firm D call. Germline assignment: CDR1 LGHNA and CDR2 YNFKEQ. V gave up 3 bases and J gave up 4 bases, with 12 bases separating them. There are 15 residues in the CDR3. The CDR3 region is CASSQRLAPTGELFF. In DNA, the CDR3 is TGTGCCAGCAGCCAGCGTCTTGCGCCCACCGGGGAGCTGTTTTTT.

The CDR3 DNA follows: TGTGCCAGCAGTGGAGGCCAGGGTCAGCCCCAGCATTTT. This gives the protein CASSGGQGQPQHF. The rearrangement links TRBV2 to TRBJ1-5, with D maybe TRBD1 (5 bases). Germline V lookup: CDR1 SNHLY, CDR2 FYNNEI. V gave up 4 bases and J gave up 6 bases, with 10 bases separating them. The CDR3 sequence is 13 residues long.

The chain uses TRBV25-1 and TRBJ2-7; D perhaps matches TRBD1 (6 bases). The CDR3 consists of 14 residues. The germline V and J ends were trimmed by 5 bases and 0 bases, with 11 bases remaining between them. The germline V gene has CDR1 MGHDK and CDR2 SYGVNS. The CDR3 DNA is TGTGCCAGCAGTCAACGGGACAACTCCTACGAGCAGTACTTC. Its translation is CASSQRDNSYEQYF.

V gene TRBV15 combines with J gene TRBJ1-1; no reliable D call. CDR3 length: 15 residues. Germline CDR1 is LNHNV and CDR2 is YYDKDF (reference sequence). Trimming stripped 5 bases from V and 6 bases from J, with 19 bases between. The CDR3 sequence: CATSRVWWLSAEAFF. DNA of the CDR3: TGTGCCACCAGCCGGGTATGGTGGCTTTCAGCTGAAGCTTTCTTT.

The chain is built from TRBV5-1 and TRBJ1-2; a possible D gene is TRBD1 (5 bases). V was pared by 5 bases and J by 1 base, with 9 bases between. There are 13 residues in the CDR3. CDR1 is SGHRS, CDR2 YFSETQ, per germline. The CDR3, as DNA: TGCGCCAGCAGTCCAGACAGTAACTATGGCTACACCTTC. It encodes CASSPDSNYGYTF.

J is TRBJ2-7 and V is TRBV29-1, with 7 positions matching TRBD1. Losses at the gene ends were 7 bases for V and 2 bases for J; bases not matched to a gene: 11. The CDR3 loop spans 14 amino acids. Germline loops: CDR1 SQVTM, CDR2 ANQGSEA. CDR3 amino acids: CSARRRQGTYEQYF. The CDR3 region has the DNA TGCAGCGCCCGACGGCGACAGGGAACCTACGAGCAGTACTTC.

This clone was counted only a few times. The J gene is TRBJ2-1, the V gene TRBV15; no reliable D call. V lost 5 bases and J 12 bases, leaving 20 bases between the germline ends. CDR1 is LNHNV, CDR2 YYDKDF, per germline (reference sequence). The CDR3 is 14 residues long. The CDR3 spells CATSRVEVGGGQFF. The CDR3 coding sequence is TGTGCCACCAGCCGGGTCGAGGTCGGTGGTGGGCAGTTCTTC. Drawing the rest from reference TRBV15 and TRBJ2-1, the complete variable domain is DAMVIQNPRYQVTQFGKPVTLSCSQTLNHNVMYWYQQKSSQAPKLLFHYYDKDFNNEADTPDNFQSRRPNTSFCFLDIRSPGLGDTAMYLCATSRVEVGGGQFFGPGTRLTVL.

In regard to this clone: Other DNA sequences of this sample code for an identical CDR3. This rearrangement joins TRBV18 to TRBJ2-7; D not certain. The CDR3 consists of 14 residues. Trimming shortened V by 3 bases and J by 2 bases, and 11 bases separated the two germline ends. In germline, CDR1 is KGHSH, CDR2 LQKENI. The DNA for the CDR3 is TGTGCCAGCTCACCCCCGACGGGTACCTACGAGCAGTACTTC. This codes for CASSPPTGTYEQYF. The entire variable domain, with the rest obtained from reference TRBV18 and TRBJ2-7, is as follows: NAGVMQNPRHLVRRRGQEARLRCSPMKGHSHVYWYRQLPEEGLKFMVYLQKENIIDESGMPKERFSAEFPKEGPSILRIQQVVRGDSAAYFCASSPPTGTYEQYFGPGTRLTVT.

V and J are TRBV4-1 and TRBJ2-3; D remains ambiguous. The CDR3 consists of 13 residues. Looked up from germline, CDR1 is MGHRA and CDR2 is YSYEKL. The germline V and J ends were trimmed by 0 bases and 7 bases, with 8 bases remaining between them. The CDR3 reads CASSQEGAYTQYF. CDR3 sequence (DNA): TGCGCCAGCAGCCAAGAGGGCGCATATACGCAGTATTTT.

J is TRBJ2-3 and V is TRBV19, with 7 bases fitting TRBD2. Germline values: CDR1 LNHDA, CDR2 SQIVND (reference sequence). The CDR3 is 14 amino acids. The V segment lost 3 bases and the J segment 3 bases; nucleotides outside the gene matches: 3. Here the CDR3 reads CASSMGGRTDTQYF. The CDR3 DNA is TGTGCCAGTAGTATGGGAGGGCGGACAGATACGCAGTATTTT. Filled out from reference TRBV19 and TRBJ2-3, the complete variable domain reads DGGITQSPKYLFRKEGQNVTLSCEQNLNHDAMYWYRQDPGQGLRLIYYSQIVNDFQKGDIAEGYSVSREKKESFPLTVTSAQKNPTAFYLCASSMGGRTDTQYFGPGTRLTVL.

J is TRBJ1-4 and V is TRBV28, with D possibly being TRBD1 (6 bases). This CDR3 comprises 15 residues. The V end was cut by 4 bases, the J end by 8 bases, with 17 bases between. CDR1 and CDR2 from the germline V gene are MDHEN and SYDVKM. CDR3 nucleotide sequence: TGTGCCAGCAGTTGGAGCTTGGGAGGGGGGGAAAAACTGTTTTTT. Protein: CASSWSLGGGEKLFF. The whole variable domain, remainder taken from reference TRBV28 and TRBJ1-4, is DVKVTQSSRYLVKRTGEKVFLECVQDMDHENMFWYRQDPGLGLRLIYFSYDVKMKEKGDIPEGYSVSREKKERFSLILESASTNQTSMYLCASSWSLGGGEKLFFGSGTQLSVL.

The V call is TRBV27, the J call TRBJ2-1; 15 nucleotides match TRBD2. Trimming removed 3 bases from V and 0 bases from J; junction bases left unmatched: 15. CDR1 is MNHEY and CDR2 is SMNVEV in the germline V gene (reference sequence). There are 22 residues in the CDR3. The CDR3, as DNA: TGTGCCAGCAGTTTTTATCCGTTCCCGGGACTAGCGGGGGGCGGCTCCTACAATGAGCAGTTCTTC. Translating it yields CASSFYPFPGLAGGGSYNEQFF.

This chain uses TRBV6-5 with TRBJ2-7; D remains unclear. Trimming pared 0 bases from V and 2 bases from J, leaving 8 bases between. Germline lookup yields CDR1 MNHEY and CDR2 SVGAGI. The CDR3 is made up of 14 amino acids. DNA of the CDR3: TGTGCCAGCAGTTACTCCCTCTTTGCCTACGAGCAGTACTTC. This codes for CASSYSLFAYEQYF.

The CDR3 protein is CATSRNRGYEQYF. The CDR3 coding sequence is TGTGCCACCAGCAGAAATAGGGGCTACGAGCAGTACTTC. V gene TRBV15 combines with J gene TRBJ2-7, with a possible D match to TRBD1 (5 bases). The V gene lost 2 bases and the J gene lost 3 bases, with 8 bases spanning the gap. Germline V gene lookup returns CDR1 LNHNV and CDR2 YYDKDF (reference sequence). The CDR3 runs 13 residues.

The chain recombines TRBV5-5 with TRBJ1-6, with D perhaps matching TRBD1 (6 bases). V lost 0 bases, J lost 10 bases, and 14 bases lay in between. Germline CDR1 reads SGHKS; CDR2 reads YYEKEE (reference sequence). This CDR3 spans 15 amino acids. CDR3 region: CASSLASGGVSPLHF. In DNA, the CDR3 is TGTGCCAGCAGCTTGGCCTCGGGGGGCGTCTCACCCCTCCACTTT. The full variable domain, its missing parts supplied by reference TRBV5-5 and TRBJ1-6, is DAGVTQSPTHLIKTRGQQVTLRCSPISGHKSVSWYQQVLGQGPQFIFQYYEKEERGRGNFPDRFSARQFPNYSSELNVNALLLGDSALYLCASSLASGGVSPLHFGNGTRLTVT.

The gene calls are TRBV6-4 and TRBJ1-1; D call uncertain. The V end was cut by 2 bases, the J end by 0 bases, with 4 bases between. CDR3 length: 13 residues. From germline, CDR1 is MRHNA and CDR2 SNTAGT. The CDR3 sequence: CASSDQMNTEAFF. CDR3 bases: TGTGCCAGCAGTGACCAAATGAACACTGAAGCTTTCTTT.

This clone showed up just a few times. The chain uses TRBV5-1 and TRBJ2-5; 9 positions match TRBD2. CDR3 length: 16 amino acids. CDR1 is SGHRS, CDR2 YFSETQ, per germline. After removal of 0 bases from V and 3 bases from J, the junction contained 6 bases not matched to a gene. CDR3 residues: CASSLGLAGHEETQYF. The CDR3 DNA reads TGCGCCAGCAGCTTGGGGCTAGCGGGGCATGAAGAGACCCAGTACTTC.

This chain links TRBV7-2 with TRBJ2-5, with 7 bases lining up with TRBD1. The CDR3 covers 13 residues. Germline V CDR1 and CDR2: SGHTA, FQGNSA. V trimming: 5 bases; J trimming: 9 bases; junction bases outside the gene matches: 9. The CDR3 coding sequence is TGTGCCAGCAGCCCACGGACAGGAAGGGCCCAGTACTTC. Its translation: CASSPRTGRAQYF.

This sequence joins TRBV7-9 and TRBJ1-6; 7 bases are shared with TRBD1. Unmatched junction bases numbered 5, after V lost 2 bases and J lost 7 bases. CDR3 length: 15 amino acids. The germline V gene encodes CDR1 SEHNR and CDR2 FQNEAQ (reference sequence). DNA of the CDR3: TGTGCCAGCAGCTTAAGGGGGCTGGGGAATTCACCCCTCCACTTT. Protein: CASSLRGLGNSPLHF.